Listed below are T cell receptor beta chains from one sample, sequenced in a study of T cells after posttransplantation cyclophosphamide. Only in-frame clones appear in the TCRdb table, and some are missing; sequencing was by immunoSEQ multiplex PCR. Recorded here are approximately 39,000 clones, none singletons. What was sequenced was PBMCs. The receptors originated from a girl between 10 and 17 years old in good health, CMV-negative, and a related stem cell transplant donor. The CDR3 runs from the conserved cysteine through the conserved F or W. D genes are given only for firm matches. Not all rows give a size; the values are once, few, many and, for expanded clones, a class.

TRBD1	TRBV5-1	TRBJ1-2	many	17	CASSLEAGGVFNYGYTF	TGCGCCAGCAGCTTGGAAGCAGGGGGAGTATTTAACTATGGCTACACCTTC
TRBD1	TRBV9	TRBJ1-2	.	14	CASSPWTGMEGYTF	TGTGCCAGCAGCCCATGGACAGGGATGGAAGGCTACACCTTC
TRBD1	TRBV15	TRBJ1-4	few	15	CATLNPGQGGEKLFF	TGTGCCACTCTAAATCCGGGACAGGGGGGCGAAAAACTGTTTTTT
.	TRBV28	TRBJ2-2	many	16	CASRPPARVGTGELFF	TGTGCCAGCAGACCCCCGGCGAGGGTTGGCACCGGGGAGCTGTTTTTT
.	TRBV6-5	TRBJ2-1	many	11	CASSKQGQQFF	TGTGCCAGCAGTAAACAGGGCCAGCAGTTCTTC
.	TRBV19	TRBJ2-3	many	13	CASNGGVADTQYF	TGTGCCAGTAACGGCGGGGTTGCAGATACGCAGTATTTT
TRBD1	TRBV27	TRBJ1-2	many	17	CASSKKGTGFVNYGYTF	TGTGCCAGCAGCAAAAAGGGGACAGGATTTGTTAACTATGGCTACACCTTC
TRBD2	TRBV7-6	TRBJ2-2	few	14	CASSYLAGTGELFF	TGTGCCAGCAGCTACTTAGCGGGCACCGGGGAGCTGTTTTTT
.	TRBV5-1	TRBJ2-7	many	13	CATRRGNSYEQYF	TGCGCCACCCGGAGGGGAAACTCCTACGAGCAGTACTTC
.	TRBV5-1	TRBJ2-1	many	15	CASRPGQNSYNEQFF	TGCGCCAGCAGACCGGGACAAAACTCCTACAATGAGCAGTTCTTC
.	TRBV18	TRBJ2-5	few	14	CASSPRALQETQYF	TGTGCCAGCTCACCACGGGCACTTCAAGAGACCCAGTACTTC
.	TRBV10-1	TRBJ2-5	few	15	CASSFSLGRGETQYF	TGCGCCAGCAGTTTCAGCCTAGGGCGAGGGGAGACCCAGTACTTC
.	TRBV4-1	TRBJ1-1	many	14	CASSQDSGWTEAFF	TGCGCCAGCAGCCAAGATTCAGGGTGGACTGAAGCTTTCTTT
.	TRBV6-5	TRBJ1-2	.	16	CASSYVGTRGVYGYTF	TGTGCCAGCAGTTATGTCGGAACCAGGGGAGTCTATGGCTACACCTTC
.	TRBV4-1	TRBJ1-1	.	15	CASNQEDTGLTEAFF	TGCGCCAGCAACCAAGAAGACACAGGCCTCACTGAAGCTTTCTTT
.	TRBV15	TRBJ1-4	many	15	CATSRDGTTNEKLFF	TGTGCCACCAGCAGAGACGGGACAACTAATGAAAAACTGTTTTTT
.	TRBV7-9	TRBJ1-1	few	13	CASSLGWPTEAFF	TGTGCCAGCAGCTTAGGGTGGCCCACTGAAGCTTTCTTT
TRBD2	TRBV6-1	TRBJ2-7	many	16	CASSASSGVPSYEQYF	TGTGCCAGCAGTGCATCTAGCGGGGTCCCCTCCTACGAGCAGTACTTC
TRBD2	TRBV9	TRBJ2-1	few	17	CASSHGIAGSSYNEQFF	TGTGCCAGCAGCCATGGAATAGCGGGGAGCTCCTACAATGAGCAGTTCTTC
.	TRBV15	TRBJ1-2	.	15	CATSRARNRNYGYTF	TGTGCCACCAGCAGAGCTCGGAACAGGAACTATGGCTACACCTTC
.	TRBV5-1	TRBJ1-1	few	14	CASSLAIDSAEAFF	TGCGCCAGCAGCTTGGCCATAGACAGTGCCGAAGCTTTCTTT
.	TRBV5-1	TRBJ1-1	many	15	CASSLVDSLNTEAFF	TGCGCCAGCAGCTTGGTTGACAGTCTGAACACTGAAGCTTTCTTT
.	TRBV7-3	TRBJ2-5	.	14	CASSSQGLGEAQYF	TGTGCCAGCAGCTCACAGGGTTTGGGAGAGGCCCAGTACTTC
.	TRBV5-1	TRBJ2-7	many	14	CASSFHLPGYEQYF	TGCGCCAGCAGCTTCCACCTCCCGGGATACGAGCAGTACTTC
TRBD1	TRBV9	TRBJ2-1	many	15	CASSVVGQGNNEQFF	TGTGCCAGCAGCGTAGTGGGACAGGGGAACAATGAGCAGTTCTTC
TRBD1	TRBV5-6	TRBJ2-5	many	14	CASSFYRGVETQYF	TGTGCCAGCAGCTTTTACAGGGGGGTGGAGACCCAGTACTTC
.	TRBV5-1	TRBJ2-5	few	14	CASSWTWRGETQYF	TGCGCCAGCAGCTGGACTTGGAGGGGAGAGACCCAGTACTTC
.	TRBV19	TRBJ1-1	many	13	CASSMGPGTEAFF	TGTGCCAGTAGTATGGGGCCAGGCACTGAAGCTTTCTTT
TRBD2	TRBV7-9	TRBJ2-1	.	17	CASSLAPRGRFDNEQFF	TGTGCCAGCAGCTTAGCCCCCCGCGGGAGGTTCGACAATGAGCAGTTCTTC
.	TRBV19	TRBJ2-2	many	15	CASSPRPSNTGELFF	TGTGCCAGTAGTCCACGTCCTAGTAACACCGGGGAGCTGTTTTTT
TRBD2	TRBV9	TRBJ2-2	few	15	CASSHPSGRTGELFF	TGTGCCAGCAGCCATCCTAGCGGGAGGACCGGGGAGCTGTTTTTT
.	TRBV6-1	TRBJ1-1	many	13	CASSEGDTTEAFF	TGTGCCAGCAGTGAAGGGGACACCACTGAAGCTTTCTTT
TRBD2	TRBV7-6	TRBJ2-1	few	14	CASSLAGLATEQFF	TGTGCCAGCAGCTTAGCGGGACTAGCGACCGAGCAGTTCTTC
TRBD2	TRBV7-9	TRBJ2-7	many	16	CASSSWASGGAYEQYF	TGTGCCAGCAGCTCCTGGGCTAGCGGGGGGGCCTACGAGCAGTACTTC
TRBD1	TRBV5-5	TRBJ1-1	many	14	CASSLQGAGVVAFF	TGTGCCAGCAGTCTACAGGGGGCCGGGGTTGTCGCTTTCTTT